This TCR beta chain was sequenced in a study of T cell clonality in common variable immunodeficiency. Findings of the study overall: CVID subjects showed higher TCRbeta clonality than healthy controls. Reportedly, TCR beta sequences from common variable immunodeficiency showed fewer deletions and N-nucleotide insertions.

About this clone: Its antigen is currently unknown. The read gets to within 3 residues of the CDR3 end, and the germline J gene fills in the rest.

The CDR3 sequence is 16 residues long. V lost 0 bases and J lost 3; bases outside the gene matches: 1. Germline lookup yields CDR1 KGHSH and CDR2 LQKENI. Sequencing input was equivalent genomic DNA from CVID and controls. Generated by immunoSEQ multiplex PCR, the TCRdb table keeps only in-frame clones and is missing some. The sample contains more than 9,000 clones, none of them singletons. The receptor was isolated from a human donor with common variable immunodeficiency. The sequencing input was peripheral blood mononuclear cells. The chain uses TRBV18 and TRBJ2-1, with 11 bases matching TRBD2. This CDR3 reads CASSPPGLADYNEQFF. The sequenced part of the CDR3 DNA is TGTGCCAGCTCACCACCGGGACTAGCGGACTACAATGAG.